The clone carrying this T cell receptor (beta chain) has ten or more counts. This sample was taken from a study of T cells in Graves' hyperthyroidism and ophthalmopathy. Study-level information: Any treatment followed the collection of peripheral blood at initial diagnosis.

The CDR3 sequence is 16 residues long. Germline CDR1 and CDR2: SNHLY and FYNNEI. V lost 6 bases to trimming and J lost 0 bases; unmatched junction nucleotides: 9. There were TCR beta CDR3 regions amplified from RNA transcripts. The TCR CDR3 first-round RT-PCR relied on the HTBI primer set. One entry per CDR3 protein results from TCRdb running MiXCR on the multiplex PCR reads. There are about 530,000 distinct CDR3 sequences in the sample; 15% to 20% occur only once, and roughly 18% lies in the top ten. Exclusions: uncontrolled infection, other autoimmune disease, pregnancy, lactation. The PBMCs studied were ones that came from about 10 ml fresh peripheral blood.

The genes are TRBV2 and TRBJ2-3; 7 bases line up with TRBD2. The sample was blood. This clonotype was obtained from a young woman with Graves' ophthalmopathy. DNA of the CDR3: TGTGCCAGCAGCACCGGGACTAACCCTAGCACAGATACGCAGTATTTT. This codes for CASSTGTNPSTDTQYF. Variable domain in full (rest from reference TRBV2 and TRBJ2-3): EPEVTQTPSHQVTQMGQEVILRCVPISNHLYFYWYRQILGQKVEFLVSFYNNEISEKSEIFDDQFSVERPDGSNFTLKIRSTKLEDSAMYFCASSTGTNPSTDTQYFGPGTRLTVL.